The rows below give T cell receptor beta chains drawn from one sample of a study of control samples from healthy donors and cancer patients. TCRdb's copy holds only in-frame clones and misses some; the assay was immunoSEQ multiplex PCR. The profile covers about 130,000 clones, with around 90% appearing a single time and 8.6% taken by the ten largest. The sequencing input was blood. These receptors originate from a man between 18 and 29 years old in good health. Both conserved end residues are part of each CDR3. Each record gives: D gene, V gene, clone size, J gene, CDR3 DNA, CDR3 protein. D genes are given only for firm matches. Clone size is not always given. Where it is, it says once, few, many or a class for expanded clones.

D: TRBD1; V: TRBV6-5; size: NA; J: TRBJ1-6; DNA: TGTGCCAGCAAAATACAGGGGTTGGGTTCACCCCTCCACTTT; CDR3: CASKIQGLGSPLHF
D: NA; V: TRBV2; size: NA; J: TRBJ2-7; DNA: TGTGCCAGCAGTGGAGCGGGTACCTACGAGCAGTACTTC; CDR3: CASSGAGTYEQYF
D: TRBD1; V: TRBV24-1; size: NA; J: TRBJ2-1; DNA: TGTGCCACCAGTGATCGACAGGGCTCCTACAATGAGCAGTTCTTC; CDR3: CATSDRQGSYNEQFF
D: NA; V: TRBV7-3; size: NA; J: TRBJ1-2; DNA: TGTGCCAGCAGCCCATACGCTGGCCGGGATCGGTATGGCTACACCTTC; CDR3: CASSPYAGRDRYGYTF
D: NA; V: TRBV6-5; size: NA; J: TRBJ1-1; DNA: TGTGCCAGCAGTTATAGGGGTGTTGGGACTGAAGCTTTCTTT; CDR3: CASSYRGVGTEAFF
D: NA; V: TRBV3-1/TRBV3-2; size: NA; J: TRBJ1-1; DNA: TGTGCCAGCAGCCAACTTACCGGCACTGAAGCTTTCTTT; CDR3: CASSQLTGTEAFF
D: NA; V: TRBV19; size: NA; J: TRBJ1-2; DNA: TGTGCCAGTAGTATAGCGGGCCAGGGCGGACTTGGCTACACCTTC; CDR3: CASSIAGQGGLGYTF
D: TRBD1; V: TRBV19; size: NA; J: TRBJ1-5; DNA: TGTGCCAGTACGCCGGGACAGTTTACCTTACAGCCCCAGCATTTT; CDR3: CASTPGQFTLQPQHF
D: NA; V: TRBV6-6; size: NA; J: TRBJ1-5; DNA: TGTGCCACTACCCCAGGGAGAGGCCCTCCCCAGCATTTT; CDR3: CATTPGRGPPQHF
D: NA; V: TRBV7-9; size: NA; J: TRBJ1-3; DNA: TGTGCCAGCAGCTTAGATCGGGGGGCAAGAGGAAACACCATATATTTT; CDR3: CASSLDRGARGNTIYF
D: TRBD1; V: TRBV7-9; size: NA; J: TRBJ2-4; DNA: TGTGCCAGCAGCCCCCGGACAGGGCTAGCCAAAAACATTCAGTACTTC; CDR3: CASSPRTGLAKNIQYF
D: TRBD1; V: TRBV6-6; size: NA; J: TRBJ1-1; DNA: TGTGCCAGCAGTTACCGGACAGGGGGCTGGACTGAAGCTTTCTTT; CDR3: CASSYRTGGWTEAFF
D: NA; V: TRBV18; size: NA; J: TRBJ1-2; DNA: TGTGCCAGCTCACCAGTGACTTCTGTGGGATATGGCTACACCTTC; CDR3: CASSPVTSVGYGYTF
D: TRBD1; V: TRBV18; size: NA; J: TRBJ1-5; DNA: TGTGCCAGCTCACCCGGGACAGGGAATCAGCCCCAGCATTTT; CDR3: CASSPGTGNQPQHF
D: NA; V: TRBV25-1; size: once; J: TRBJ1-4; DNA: TGTGCCAGCAGTCAGCGGGCGGGTGATGAAAAACTGTTTTTT; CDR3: CASSQRAGDEKLFF
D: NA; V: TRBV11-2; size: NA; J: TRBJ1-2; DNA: TGTGCCAGCAGCTTAGTCGGCGCGGGAGCTAACTATGGCTACACCTTC; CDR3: CASSLVGAGANYGYTF
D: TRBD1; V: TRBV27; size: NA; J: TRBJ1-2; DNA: TGTGCCAGCAGTCCATGGACAGGGGGCTCTTGGGACTATGGCTACACCTTC; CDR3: CASSPWTGGSWDYGYTF
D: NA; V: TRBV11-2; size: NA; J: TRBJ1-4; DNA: TGTGCCAGCAGTTGGGGCAGGGGTAATGAAAAACTGTTTTTT; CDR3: CASSWGRGNEKLFF
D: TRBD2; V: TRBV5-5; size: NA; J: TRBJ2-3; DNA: TGTGCCAGCAGCTTACTAGCGGGGTCCACAGATACGCAGTATTTT; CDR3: CASSLLAGSTDTQYF
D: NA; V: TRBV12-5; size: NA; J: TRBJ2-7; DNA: TGTGCTAGTGGCCCGAAATCCCACTACGAGCAGTACTTC; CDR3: CASGPKSHYEQYF